This T cell receptor (beta chain) originates from a study of vaccination and CD4 T cells after COVID-19. CDR1 is SGHAT and CDR2 is FQNNGV in the germline V gene. This CDR3 is built from 15 residues. V was pared by 6 bases and J by 3 bases, with 16 bases between. Sequencing of DNA taken from cultured CD4+ T cells relied on the Oncomine TCR Beta short-read assay. Cultured CD4+ T cells were the source of extracted genomic DNA. MiXCR, run by TCRdb on the PCR reads, gives a single entry per CDR3 protein. The table lists 8,000 to 9,500 distinct CDR3 sequences, just under 40% of them singletons. With respect to this clonotype: The antigen is unknown.

The treatment denotes: approximately nine-day PBMC culture with coronavirus spike peptide pools or control peptides (ViraFEST assay). CD4+ T cells that came from the unexposed donor were collected before the COVID-19 pandemic (2011-2018). The authors cultured more than 1.5 million PBMCs per well with about 10 IU/ml IL-2 and about 10 ug/ml peptide pools. The J gene is TRBJ2-3, the V gene TRBV11-2; the D gene is possibly TRBD2 (6 bases). Specimen: CD4+ T cells from blood, cultured in vitro. The TCR comes from a human donor in good health. CDR3 protein: CASRRGTGNTDTQYF. DNA for the CDR3: TGTGCCAGCAGACGCGGGACTGGGAATACAGATACGCAGTATTTT. Based on the CDR3 plus reference TRBV11-2 and TRBJ2-3, the full variable domain is EAGVAQSPRYKIIEKRQSVAFWCNPISGHATLYWYQQILGQGPKLLIQFQNNGVVDDSQLPKDRFSAERLKGVDSTLKIQPAKLEDSAVYLCASRRGTGNTDTQYFGPGTRLTVL.